This T cell receptor beta chain was sequenced in a study of CD4 T cells in relation to SARS-CoV-2 and coronaviruses. Germline V gives CDR1 SEHNR, CDR2 FQNEAQ (reference sequence). The V end lost 5 bases, the J end lost 0 bases, and 10 bases lay between the germline ends. The CDR3 runs 14 residues. As regards this clone: Its antigen is as yet unknown.

Before the COVID-19 pandemic, during about 2010-2019, CD4+ T cells were taken from unexposed donors. The cells were cultured for 10 days before CD4+ T cells were isolated. Some clones are missing from TCRdb's copy, which holds only in-frame ones; the method was immunoSEQ multiplex PCR. The sample carries about 22,000 clones, around four fifths recorded once. The chain combines TRBV7-9 with TRBJ2-5; D is perhaps TRBD2 (5 bases). This clonotype was obtained from a human donor in good health. What was sequenced was CD4+ T cells from PBMCs, cultured in vitro. CDR3 in amino acids: CASSQRGDQETQYF. CDR3 coding DNA: TGTGCCAGCAGCCAACGGGGAGACCAAGAGACCCAGTACTTC.